This TCR beta chain derives from a study of blood T cell repertoires in COVID-19. Across the study: Samples of COVID-19 (acute and convalescent) were obtained from the United States, Italy and Spain.

Comments on this clone: The same CDR3 can be traced to other DNA sequences in this sample.

Assay used: immunoSEQ multiplex PCR; TCRdb lists only in-frame clones, some missing. The data contain around 200,000 clones, 80% to 85% of them singletons. The CDR3 consists of 13 residues. J gave up 4 bases and V 5 bases, and 4 bases lay outside the gene matches. Germline CDR1 and CDR2: MNHEY and SVGAGI. Input material: peripheral blood. The source is a man in his fifties or sixties with active or convalescent COVID-19. The chain uses TRBV6-5 and TRBJ2-7, with 8 bases fitting TRBD1. CDR3 residues: CASSRTGLYEQYF. The CDR3 DNA reads TGTGCCAGCAGTAGGACAGGGTTGTACGAGCAGTACTTC.